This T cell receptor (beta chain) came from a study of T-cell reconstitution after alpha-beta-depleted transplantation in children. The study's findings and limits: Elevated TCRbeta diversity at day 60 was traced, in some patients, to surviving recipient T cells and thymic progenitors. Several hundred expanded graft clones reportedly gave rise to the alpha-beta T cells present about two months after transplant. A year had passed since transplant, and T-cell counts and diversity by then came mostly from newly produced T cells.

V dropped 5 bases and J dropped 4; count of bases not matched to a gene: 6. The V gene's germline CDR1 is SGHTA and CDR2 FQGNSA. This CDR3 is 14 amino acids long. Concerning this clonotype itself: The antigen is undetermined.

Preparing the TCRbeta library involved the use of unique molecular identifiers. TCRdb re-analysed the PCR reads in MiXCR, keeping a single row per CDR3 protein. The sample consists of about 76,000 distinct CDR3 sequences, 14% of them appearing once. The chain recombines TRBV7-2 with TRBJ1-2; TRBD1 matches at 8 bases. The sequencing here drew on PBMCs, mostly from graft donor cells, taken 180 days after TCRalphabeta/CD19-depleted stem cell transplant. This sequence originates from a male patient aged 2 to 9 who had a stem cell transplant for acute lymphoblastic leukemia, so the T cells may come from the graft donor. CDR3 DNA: TGTGCCAGCAGCGTACCGGGACAGGTCTATGGCTACACCTTC. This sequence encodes CASSVPGQVYGYTF.